This TCR beta chain derives from a study of cytotoxic CD8 clonotypes in ibrutinib-treated CLL. Study in general: Sample averages reached about 260,000 productive templates and 94,082 productive rearrangements.

Here immunoSEQ multiplex PCR was the method, and the copy in TCRdb shows in-frame clones only, minus some. The sample gives about 310,000 clones, roughly 85% of which show up once; 5.5% to 8% is in the top ten. CDR1 SGHKS and CDR2 YYEKEE come from the germline V gene (reference sequence). The CDR3 covers 14 residues. Trimming pared 3 bases from V and 6 bases from J, leaving 15 bases between. Study outcomes and limitations: Relative to age-matched healthy donors, clonality at baseline was higher, and it tracked circulating CD8+ T-cell counts.

Remarks on this clone: No antigen is known for it.

This TCR was sampled from a human donor with chronic lymphocytic leukemia. Sequencing used PBMCs, obtained before ibrutinib treatment. V is TRBV5-5 and J is TRBJ1-2; D remains ambiguous. This chain's CDR3 is CASSSDVLPNGYTF. As DNA, the CDR3 is TGTGCCAGCAGCTCCGACGTACTGCCTAATGGCTACACCTTC.